The 3 T cell receptor beta chains given below trace back to one sample, sequenced in a study of response to subunit inactivated influenza vaccine. MiXCR, applied by TCRdb to the RT-PCR reads, yields one record per CDR3 protein. The sample contains approximately 730,000 distinct CDR3 sequences, approximately 13% of which appear only once. Sequenced material: PBMCs from blood, taken 14 to 15 days before vaccination. The source of these receptors is a middle-aged man who received an inactivated influenza vaccine.

The chain combines TRBV6-2 or TRBV6-3 with TRBJ2-5; D is unresolved. The V end was cut by 8 bases, the J end by 1 base, with 11 bases between. CDR1 MNHEY and CDR2 SVGEGT come from the germline V gene. This CDR3 has 13 residues. The CDR3 protein is CASEPTRQETQYF. Here the CDR3 DNA reads TGTGCCAGCGAGCCCACCCGCCAAGAGACCCAGTACTTC.

This chain joins TRBV28 and TRBJ1-1; no firm D call. The CDR3 is made up of 19 amino acids. Trimming took off 5 bases at V and 4 bases at J, with 29 bases between the two ends. Germline V lookup: CDR1 MDHEN, CDR2 SYDVKM. The CDR3 is CASSKPTVVDWETSTEAFF. The CDR3 DNA sequence: TGTGCCAGCAGTAAACCTACAGTTGTGGATTGGGAGACGAGCACTGAAGCTTTCTTT.

The CDR3 loop reads CASRVGDRPRSYEQYF. DNA for the CDR3: TGTGCCAGCAGAGTGGGGGACAGGCCCCGCTCCTACGAGCAGTACTTC. The chain combines TRBV6-1 with TRBJ2-7; 8 bases are a match to TRBD1. With 6 bases clipped from V and 0 bases from J, the junction kept 10 bases outside the gene matches. The V gene's germline CDR1 is MNHNS and CDR2 SASEGT. The CDR3 runs 16 residues.